These 27 T cell receptor beta chains came from one sample sequenced in a study of Graves' ophthalmopathy and Graves' hyperthyroidism. Amplification of the TCR beta CDR3 regions used RNA transcripts (as template). The first round was an RT-PCR with HTBI primers, and the second round was a multiplex PCR. TCRdb reprocessed the multiplex PCR reads via MiXCR and lists one record per CDR3 protein. This table has around 600,000 distinct CDR3 sequences, more than 40% appearing once. Sequenced: peripheral blood. The receptors shown here come from an adult man with Graves' ophthalmopathy.

In regard to this clonotype: With a much larger clone just one base away, this may be a read error. V and J are TRBV10-3 and TRBJ2-5; a possible D gene is TRBD2 (6 bases). Trimming stripped 5 bases from V and 7 bases from J, with 17 bases between. The CDR3 sequence is 14 residues long. CDR1 and CDR2 (germline): ENHRY, SYGVKD. The CDR3 spells CAISFGGVSGTQYF. The CDR3 region has the DNA TGTGCCATCAGTTTTGGCGGGGTGTCTGGGACCCAGTACTTC.

The chain couples TRBV30 to TRBJ1-2, with TRBD1 as a possible D gene (5 bases). Trimming removed 4 bases from V and 4 bases from J, with 13 bases in between. This CDR3 is built from 13 residues. Germline V gene data show CDR1 as GTSNPN and CDR2 as SVGIG (reference sequence). The DNA for the CDR3 is TGTGCCTGGACGGTGGGGCTGGGCTATGGCTACACCTTC. It translates to CAWTVGLGYGYTF. The variable domain in full, with the rest retrieved from reference TRBV30 and TRBJ1-2, is SQTIHQWPATLVQPVGSPLSLECTVEGTSNPNLYWYRQAAGRGLQLLFYSVGIGQISSEVPQNLSASRPQDRQFILSSKKLLLSDSGFYLCAWTVGLGYGYTFGSGTRLTVV.

The gene calls are TRBV25-1 and TRBJ1-1, with D maybe TRBD1 (5 bases). V was clipped by 4 bases and J by 2 bases, with 11 bases between them. The CDR3 extends over 14 amino acids. The germline CDR1 and CDR2 sequences are MGHDK and SYGVNS. This CDR3 is CASSARGVNTEAFF. The CDR3 DNA reads as TGTGCCAGCAGTGCGAGGGGAGTAAACACTGAAGCTTTCTTT. The full variable domain, with the rest looked up from reference TRBV25-1 and TRBJ1-1, is EADIYQTPRYLVIGTGKKITLECSQTMGHDKMYWYQQDPGMELHLIHYSYGVNSTEKGDLSSESTVSRIRTEHFPLTLESARPSHTSQYLCASSARGVNTEAFFGQGTRLTVV.

The table lists this clonotype with a few counts. V is TRBV20-1 and J is TRBJ2-7; 8 nucleotides agree with TRBD2. The CDR3 is made up of 15 amino acids. Germline CDR1 DFQATT, CDR2 SNEGSKA (reference sequence). V trimming: 0 bases; J trimming: 3 bases; junction bases outside the gene matches: 7. CDR3 amino acids: CSARDLREVIYEQYF. In DNA form, the CDR3 reads TGCAGTGCTAGAGATCTGCGGGAGGTTATCTACGAGCAGTACTTC.

V is TRBV10-3 and J is TRBJ2-7, with D possibly being TRBD2 (7 bases). CDR1 is ENHRY and CDR2 is SYGVKD in the germline V gene. The CDR3 is made up of 14 amino acids. V gave up 10 bases and J gave up 2 bases, with 18 bases separating them. The CDR3 nucleotides read TGTGCCAGCGGTAGGGGGGGGCCTACCTACGAGCAGTACTTC. Protein sequence: CASGRGGPTYEQYF.

A single count supports this clonotype. The rearrangement joins TRBV2 to TRBJ2-2; 12 bases are a match to TRBD1. Germline V gene sequence: CDR1 SNHLY, CDR2 FYNNEI. Losses at the gene ends were 4 bases for V and 11 bases for J; bases not matched to a gene: 8. There are 15 residues in the CDR3. The CDR3 DNA sequence: TGTGCCAGCAGTGTCAGGGGGACAGGGGGCTACGAGCTGTTTTTT. Encoded protein: CASSVRGTGGYELFF.

This clonotype has more than one count but fewer than ten. A junction end diverges from the germline sequence, so it may reflect a read error. The chain's CDR3 is CASSEWGTNTEAFF. CDR3 nucleotide sequence: TGTGCCAGCAGTGAATGGGGGACGAACACTGAAGCTTTCTTT. The chain links TRBV10-2 to TRBJ1-1; a weak D match, TRBD1 (5 bases). This CDR3 region has 14 residues. Germline assignment: CDR1 WSHSY and CDR2 SAAADI.

Concerning this clonotype: A read error is possible here, since a much larger clone lies one base away. The V gene is TRBV9, the J gene TRBJ2-7; D unresolved. This CDR3 region has 15 residues. Trimming shortened V by 3 bases and J by 6 bases, and 19 bases separated the two germline ends. The germline gives CDR1 SGDLS, CDR2 YYNGEE. The CDR3 protein is CASSAGSALNCEQYF. The CDR3 nucleotides are TGTGCCAGCAGCGCCGGGTCGGCCTTGAACTGCGAGCAGTACTTC.

This clonotype was counted many times. The chain carries TRBV7-9 and TRBJ1-1; 8 positions agree with TRBD1. Germline lookup yields CDR1 SEHNR and CDR2 FQNEAQ (reference sequence). Trimming took 1 base from V and 1 from J; bases not matched to a gene: 5. CDR3 size: 16 residues. The CDR3 DNA sequence: TGTGCCAGCAGCTTAGGGGGGACAGGCGGGAACACTGAAGCTTTCTTT. This codes for CASSLGGTGGNTEAFF.

In its sample, this clonotype was seen a few times. The rearrangement joins TRBV29-1 to TRBJ2-3, with 8 positions matching TRBD1. The CDR3 is 15 residues long. From germline, CDR1 is SQVTM and CDR2 ANQGSEA. V was clipped by 4 bases and J by 5 bases; unmatched bases: 11. The CDR3 loop is CSVGAARGRGDTQYF. As DNA, the CDR3 is TGCAGCGTTGGCGCCGCCAGGGGGCGCGGAGATACGCAGTATTTT.

Concerning this clonotype itself: A much larger clonotype is one base distant, so this may be a read error. The chain couples TRBV20-1 to TRBJ2-5; D is ambiguous. The CDR3 consists of 11 residues. Germline V gives CDR1 DFQATT, CDR2 SNEGSKA (reference sequence). The germline V and J ends were trimmed by 4 bases and 3 bases, with 6 bases remaining between them. The CDR3 DNA is TGCAGTGCTACCGCTAAAGAGACCCAGTACTTC. This translates into CSATAKETQYF.

At least ten counts were recorded for this clonotype. The genes are TRBV12-3 or TRBV12-4 and TRBJ1-2; 10 nucleotides match TRBD1. The J segment lost 7 bases and the V segment lost 3 bases, leaving 5 bases of the junction unmatched. CDR3 length: 14 residues. CDR3 nucleotide sequence: TGTGCCAGCAGTTTGGGACAGGGGTTCGGTGGCTACACCTTC. Translated: CASSLGQGFGGYTF.

This clonotype has a count of ten or more. The chain links TRBV2 to TRBJ2-2; 11 nucleotides match TRBD2. V shed 4 bases, J shed 6 bases, and the junction held 4 bases outside the gene matches. Germline V gene sequence: CDR1 SNHLY, CDR2 FYNNEI. The CDR3 loop spans 15 amino acids. The CDR3 DNA reads as TGTGCCAGCAGTGGGGCTAGCGGGAGGTCCGGGGAGCTGTTTTTT. Translation: CASSGASGRSGELFF.

In the case of this clonotype: A much bigger clone sits one base away, suggesting this may be a read error. The chain recombines TRBV25-1 with TRBJ1-2, with 7 positions matching TRBD1. This CDR3 has 15 residues. Germline CDR1 MGHDK, CDR2 SYGVNS. This chain's CDR3 is CASSPRQGPYYDYTF. Here the CDR3 DNA reads TGTGCCAGCAGTCCGAGACAGGGACCCTACTATGACTACACCTTC.

This clonotype was seen at least ten times. The V gene is TRBV7-3, the J gene TRBJ2-5; 14 bases map to TRBD2. Germline V gives CDR1 SGHTA, CDR2 FQGTGA. The CDR3 loop spans 15 amino acids. The J segment lost 5 bases and the V segment lost 5 bases, leaving 4 bases of the junction unmatched. DNA for the CDR3: TGTGCCAGCAGCATCGGGACTAGCGGGAGTGAGACCCAGTACTTC. Amino acid sequence: CASSIGTSGSETQYF. Full variable domain (missing parts from reference TRBV7-3 and TRBJ2-5): GAGVSQTPSNKVTEKGKYVELRCDPISGHTALYWYRQSLGQGPEFLIYFQGTGAADDSGLPNDRFFAVRPEGSVSTLKIQRTERGDSAVYLCASSIGTSGSETQYFGPGTRLLVL.

This clonotype was seen repeatedly, ten times or more. V gene TRBV7-2 combines with J gene TRBJ1-2, with D unresolved. The CDR3 is made up of 15 amino acids. The V gene lost 4 bases and the J gene lost 7 bases, with 19 bases spanning the gap. Germline CDR1 reads SGHTA; CDR2 reads FQGNSA. The CDR3 region is CASSSADWGAGGYTF. DNA of the CDR3: TGTGCCAGCAGCTCCGCCGACTGGGGAGCTGGTGGCTACACCTTC.

Comment on this clonotype: This may come from a read error, since a much larger clone is one base off. Here the CDR3 DNA reads TGTGCCGGTCAGGGGGCCGGCGGTGAGACCCAGTACTTC. Translation: CAGQGAGGETQYF. This chain links TRBV6-2 or TRBV6-3 with TRBJ2-5, with 8 bases fitting TRBD1. Trimming at V came to 11 bases and at J to 5 bases, leaving 10 bases not matched to a gene. There are 13 residues in the CDR3. The germline V gene has CDR1 MNHEY and CDR2 SVGEGT.

This clonotype was counted many times. J is TRBJ1-1 and V is TRBV20-1, with D possibly matching TRBD1 (6 bases). This CDR3 has 15 residues. CDR1 is DFQATT and CDR2 is SNEGSKA in the germline V gene (reference sequence). The ends were cut back, 0 bases at V and 5 bases at J, with 16 bases in the middle. The CDR3 sequence: CSARDPLQGWTEAFF. The CDR3 DNA follows: TGCAGTGCTAGAGATCCCCTCCAGGGGTGGACTGAAGCTTTCTTT.

This clonotype has more than one count but fewer than ten. This sequence joins TRBV9 and TRBJ1-2; TRBD1 agrees at 9 bases. Germline assignment: CDR1 SGDLS and CDR2 YYNGEE. J was trimmed by 8 bases and V by 5 bases; bases with no gene match: 10. The CDR3 runs 14 residues. CDR3 region: CASSDGTGRGGYTF. The CDR3 DNA sequence: TGTGCCAGCAGTGACGGGACAGGGAGGGGCGGCTACACCTTC.

This clonotype was recorded many times. The J gene is TRBJ1-2, the V gene TRBV7-9; D possibly corresponds to TRBD1 (5 bases). There are 16 residues in the CDR3. V lost 5 bases and J 2 bases, leaving 18 bases between the germline ends. Germline V gene lookup returns CDR1 SEHNR and CDR2 FQNEAQ (reference sequence). As DNA, the CDR3 is TGTGCCAGCAGCCAATTTCCGGGACGCAGCAACTATGGCTACACCTTC. Its translation is CASSQFPGRSNYGYTF.

This clonotype was counted ten times or more. The chain combines TRBV11-3 with TRBJ1-1; D is ambiguous. V lost 5 bases and J 8 bases, leaving 12 bases between the germline ends. CDR1 and CDR2 (germline): SGHNT, YENEEA. CDR3 length: 12 amino acids. The DNA of the CDR3 is TGTGCCAGCAGCCTAACGGGAGTAGAAGCTTTCTTT. Protein sequence: CASSLTGVEAFF.

This clonotype was found a few times. The chain carries TRBV19 and TRBJ1-2; D is perhaps TRBD1 (5 bases). Germline V gene lookup returns CDR1 LNHDA and CDR2 SQIVND (reference sequence). CDR3 length equals 15 residues. The CDR3 DNA reads TGTGCTAGACCCCCGCAGGGTGGTGTTAACTATGGCTACACCTTC. It encodes CARPPQGGVNYGYTF.

V gene TRBV5-1 combines with J gene TRBJ2-1; tentative D call: TRBD1 (6 bases). V lost 5 bases and J 0 bases, leaving 9 bases between the germline ends. Germline V gene lookup returns CDR1 SGHRS and CDR2 YFSETQ. This CDR3 has 14 residues. CDR3 sequence: CASRGGTSYNEQFF. CDR3 DNA: TGCGCCAGCAGAGGGGGTACCTCCTACAATGAGCAGTTCTTC.

Worth noting for this clonotype: Being one base from a much bigger clone, this may be a read error. The chain carries TRBV12-3 or TRBV12-4 and TRBJ1-2; 8 positions agree with TRBD1. This CDR3 has 13 residues. CDR3 residues: CASGLETGDGYTF. For the CDR3, the DNA is TGTGCTAGTGGTTTGGAGACAGGGGACGGCTACACCTTC.

This clonotype was counted between two and nine times. The J gene is TRBJ1-2, the V gene TRBV19; TRBD1 is a possible D gene (5 bases). The CDR3 totals 13 residues. Germline V CDR1 and CDR2: LNHDA, SQIVND (reference sequence). Between the trimmed V and J ends, which lost 7 bases and 8 bases, there was a span of 17 bases. The CDR3 loop is CASTTGAGLGYTF. The CDR3 coding sequence is TGTGCCAGTACCACCGGGGCGGGGCTGGGCTACACCTTC.

V gene TRBV7-8 combines with J gene TRBJ2-7; D could derive from TRBD1 or TRBD2 (5 bases each). Germline loops: CDR1 SGHVS, CDR2 FQNEAQ. V was pared by 5 bases and J by 1 base, with 15 bases between. This CDR3 contains 15 residues. The CDR3 coding sequence is TGTGCCAGCAGCGAGTCACCGGGACGGTCCTACGAGCAGTACTTC. Amino acid sequence: CASSESPGRSYEQYF.

This clonotype has at least ten counts. The chain has TRBV7-2 and TRBJ1-2; D ambiguous. This CDR3 contains 14 residues. Germline-derived CDR1 and CDR2 are SGHTA and FQGNSA. V was pared by 0 bases and J by 3 bases, with 8 bases between. The CDR3 reads CASSLASGDYGYTF. The CDR3 DNA is TGTGCCAGCAGCTTAGCTTCCGGGGACTATGGCTACACCTTC.